This T cell receptor (beta chain) was observed in a study of T cell repertoires in cytomegalovirus infection. A single record per CDR3 protein comes from TCRdb applying MiXCR to the reads. This table has fewer than 65,000 distinct CDR3 sequences, roughly 20% appearing once. For this clonotype: The antigen remains unidentified.

This clonotype was obtained from a human donor in good health (CMV status not recorded). Some clones in this sample may be carry-over from other donors' samples. The input for sequencing was CD8+ T cells from cultured PBMCs, taken from culture after CMV antigen stimulation.

This CDR3 is CATRDRGGNYAGELFF. CDR3 bases: TGTGCCACTCGGGACAGGGGAGGAAACTACGCCGGGGAGCTGTTTTTT. The rearrangement joins TRBV6-1 to TRBJ2-2; TRBD1 matches 10 bases. In germline, CDR1 is MNHNS, CDR2 SASEGT. J was trimmed by 6 bases and V by 10 bases; bases with no gene match: 14. The CDR3 is made up of 16 amino acids.